This is a list of T cell receptor beta chains from one sample in a study of blood T cell repertoires in COVID-19. The method was immunoSEQ multiplex PCR; TCRdb's version includes in-frame clones alone and lacks a portion of them. The data contain under 200,000 clones, approximately 80% of them singletons. Input material: peripheral blood. The receptors stem from a woman in her 70s with COVID-19, enrolled during active disease. The CDR3 runs from the conserved cysteine through the conserved F or W.

TRBJ2-4 | TRBV30 | 14 | CAWSTPGTPPNQYF
TRBJ2-1 | TRBV28 | 13 | CASRPRAHNEQFF
TRBJ1-6 | TRBV27 | 18 | CASSFRQGTGSYNSPLHF
TRBJ2-7 | TRBV6-5 | 11 | CASSQGFEQYF
TRBJ2-3 | TRBV5-4 | 13 | CASGYLSTDTQYF
TRBJ2-7 | TRBV20-1 | 11 | CSADRRYEQYF
TRBJ1-2 | TRBV7-2 | 14 | CASSLALQGGGYTF
TRBJ1-4 | TRBV7-8 | 14 | CASSSGTANEKLFF
TRBJ1-2 | TRBV2 | 13 | CASTRRGNYGYTF
TRBJ2-3 | TRBV30 | 14 | CAARTSGFTDTQYF
TRBJ2-3 | TRBV9 | 14 | CASRGAGETDTQYF
TRBJ2-1 | TRBV2 | 12 | CASTEGAGEQFF
TRBJ2-7 | TRBV28 | 15 | CASSGPDTSFSEQYF